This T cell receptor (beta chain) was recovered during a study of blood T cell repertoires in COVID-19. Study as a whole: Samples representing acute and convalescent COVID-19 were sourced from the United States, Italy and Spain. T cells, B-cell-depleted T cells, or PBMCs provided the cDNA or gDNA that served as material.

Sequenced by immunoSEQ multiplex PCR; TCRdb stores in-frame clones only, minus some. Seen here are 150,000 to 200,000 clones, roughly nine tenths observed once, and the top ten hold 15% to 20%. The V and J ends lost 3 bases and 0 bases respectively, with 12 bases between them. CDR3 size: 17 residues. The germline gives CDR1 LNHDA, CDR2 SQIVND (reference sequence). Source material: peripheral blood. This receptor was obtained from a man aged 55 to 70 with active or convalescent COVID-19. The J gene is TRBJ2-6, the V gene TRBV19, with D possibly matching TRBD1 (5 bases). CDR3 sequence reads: CASSIVGRDSGANVLTF. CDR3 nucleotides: TGTGCCAGTAGTATCGTAGGCAGGGACTCTGGGGCCAACGTCCTGACTTTC.